Given below is one T cell receptor (beta chain) in context. Its antigen remains unidentified. The entry originates in a study of T cells in Graves' hyperthyroidism and ophthalmopathy. About the study: At the time of initial diagnosis and before any treatment, peripheral blood was collected.

Study-level points and caveats: With a median lead of 6.5 months before onset, the model predicted ophthalmopathy. Blood also showed most of the thyroid clonotypes that were expanded above 0.001.

The study excluded patients with uncontrolled infection, other autoimmune disease, pregnancy or lactation. The germline V gene has CDR1 MRHNA and CDR2 SNTAGT. Losses at the gene ends were 3 bases for V and 10 bases for J; bases not matched to a gene: 8. This CDR3 region has 15 residues. The TCR beta CDR3 regions underwent amplification using RNA transcripts as the source. First-round RT-PCR of the TCR CDR3 relied on the HTBI primer set. TCRdb redid the calling of the multiplex PCR reads with MiXCR, one entry per CDR3 protein. The data show 600,000 or so distinct CDR3 sequences, approximately 15% seen once.

This sequence originates from a woman between 18 and 30 years old with Graves' ophthalmopathy. Source material: blood. V is TRBV6-4 and J is TRBJ2-1; TRBD2 aligns across 11 bases. Written as DNA, the CDR3 is TGTGCCAGCAGTGAAGGCACTAGCGGGAGTAGGGAGCAGTTCTTC. This translates into CASSEGTSGSREQFF.